The rows below give T cell receptor beta chains drawn from one sample of a study of shared clonotypes between healthy human individuals. Assay used: immunoSEQ multiplex PCR; TCRdb lists only in-frame clones, some missing. This table holds more than 1,200,000 clones, 98% to 99% found once. The specimen sequenced was naive CD4+ T cells sorted from blood. The receptors come from a man aged 25 to 40 in good health. Each CDR3 is given without its conserved first and last residue. Size is stated for part of the rows, as once, few or many counts, or as a class when the clone is expanded.

once,TRBV14,TRBJ2-5,ASSRGLQETQY
.,TRBV9,TRBJ2-5,ASSVGPSGETQY
.,TRBV5-5,TRBJ2-1,ASSLASGTYNEQF
.,TRBV10-3,TRBJ1-1,AITKGNTEAF
once,TRBV5-4,TRBJ2-7,ASSLTRLRGNGYEQY
.,TRBV15,TRBJ1-2,ATSRDRQTYGYT
.,TRBV19,TRBJ2-2,ASGPRPGELF
.,TRBV5-4,TRBJ2-2,ASSLALGGELF
.,TRBV14,TRBJ1-5,ASSRTGLNQPQH
.,TRBV7-9,TRBJ2-1,ASSLSGSSYNEQF
.,TRBV18,TRBJ1-2,ASSPRVPGYT
.,TRBV11-2,TRBJ2-1,ASSFSGRLNEQF
.,TRBV13,TRBJ1-5,ASSSAGGRNQPQH
.,TRBV7-9,TRBJ2-7,ASSPGEDRAYEQY
.,TRBV7-2,TRBJ2-7,ASSLAGGNEQY
.,TRBV2,TRBJ2-7,ASSPEGGDYEQY
.,TRBV19,TRBJ1-5,ASRDRGNQPQH
.,TRBV7-8,TRBJ1-5,ASSSGQHSNQPQH
.,TRBV5-4,TRBJ1-2,ASSLALTEANYGYT
.,TRBV18,TRBJ2-5,ASSPPDRGLQETQY